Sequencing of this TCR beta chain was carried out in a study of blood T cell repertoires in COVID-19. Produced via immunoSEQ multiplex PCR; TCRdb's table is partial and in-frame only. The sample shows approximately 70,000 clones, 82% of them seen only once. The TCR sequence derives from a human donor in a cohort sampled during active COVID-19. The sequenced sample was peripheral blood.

Here the CDR3 reads CASSSIGRGNEQFF. The CDR3 DNA reads TGTGCCAGCAGTTCTATAGGACGGGGGAATGAGCAGTTCTTC. J is TRBJ2-1 and V is TRBV6-5; D is perhaps TRBD2 (6 bases). V was trimmed by 4 bases and J by 7 bases, leaving 14 bases between them. Germline lookup yields CDR1 MNHEY and CDR2 SVGAGI. The CDR3 runs 14 residues.